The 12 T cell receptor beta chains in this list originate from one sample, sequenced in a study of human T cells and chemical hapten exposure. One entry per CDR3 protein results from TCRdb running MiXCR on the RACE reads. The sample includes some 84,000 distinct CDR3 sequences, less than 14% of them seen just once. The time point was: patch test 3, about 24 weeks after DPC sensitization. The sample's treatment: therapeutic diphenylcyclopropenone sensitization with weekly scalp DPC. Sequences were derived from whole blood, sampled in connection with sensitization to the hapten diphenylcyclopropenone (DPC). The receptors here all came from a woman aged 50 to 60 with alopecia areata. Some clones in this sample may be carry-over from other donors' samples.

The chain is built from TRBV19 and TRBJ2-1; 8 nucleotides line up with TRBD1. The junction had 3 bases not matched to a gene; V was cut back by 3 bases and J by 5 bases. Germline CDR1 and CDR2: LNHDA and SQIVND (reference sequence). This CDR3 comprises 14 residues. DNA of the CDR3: TGTGCCAGTAGTATCAGGGGGCGCCACAATGAGCAGTTCTTC. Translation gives CASSIRGRHNEQFF. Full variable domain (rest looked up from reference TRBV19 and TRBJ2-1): DGGITQSPKYLFRKEGQNVTLSCEQNLNHDAMYWYRQDPGQGLRLIYYSQIVNDFQKGDIAEGYSVSREKKESFPLTVTSAQKNPTAFYLCASSIRGRHNEQFFGPGTRLTVL.

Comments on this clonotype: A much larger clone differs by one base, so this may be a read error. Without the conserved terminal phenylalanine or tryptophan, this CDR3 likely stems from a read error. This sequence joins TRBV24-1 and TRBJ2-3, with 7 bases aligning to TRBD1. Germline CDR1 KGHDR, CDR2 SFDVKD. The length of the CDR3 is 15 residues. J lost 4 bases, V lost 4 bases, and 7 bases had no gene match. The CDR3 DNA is TGTGCCACCAGTGACAAACAGGGGCAGGCAGATACGCAGTATTCT. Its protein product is CATSDKQGQADTQYS.

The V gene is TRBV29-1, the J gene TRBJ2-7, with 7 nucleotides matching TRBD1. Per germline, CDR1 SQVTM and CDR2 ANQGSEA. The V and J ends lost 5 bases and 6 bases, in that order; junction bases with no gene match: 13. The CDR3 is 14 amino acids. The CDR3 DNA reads TGCAGCGTTCGCCCGGGACAGCAAGATGGCGAGCAGTACTTC. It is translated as CSVRPGQQDGEQYF.

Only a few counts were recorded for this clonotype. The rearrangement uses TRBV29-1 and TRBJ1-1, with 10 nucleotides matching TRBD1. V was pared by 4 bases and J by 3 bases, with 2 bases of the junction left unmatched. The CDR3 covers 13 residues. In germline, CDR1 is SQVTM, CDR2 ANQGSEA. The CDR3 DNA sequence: TGCAGCGTTGGGACAGGGGGGCACACTGAAGCTTTCTTT. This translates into CSVGTGGHTEAFF.

Here the CDR3 reads CASSLQPAEQFF. The CDR3, as DNA: TGTGCCAGCAGCCTTCAACCCGCTGAGCAGTTCTTC. The chain links TRBV7-6 to TRBJ2-1; D unclear. The CDR3 is made up of 12 amino acids. The germline V gene has CDR1 SGHVS and CDR2 FNYEAQ. V was pared by 5 bases and J by 9 bases, with 11 bases between.

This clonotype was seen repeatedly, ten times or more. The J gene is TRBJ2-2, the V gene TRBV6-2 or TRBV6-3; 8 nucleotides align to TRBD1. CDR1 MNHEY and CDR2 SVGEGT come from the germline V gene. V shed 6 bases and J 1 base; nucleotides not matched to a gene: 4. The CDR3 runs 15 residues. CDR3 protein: CASRRTGRNTGELFF. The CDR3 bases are TGTGCCAGCAGACGGACAGGGAGGAACACCGGGGAGCTGTTTTTT.

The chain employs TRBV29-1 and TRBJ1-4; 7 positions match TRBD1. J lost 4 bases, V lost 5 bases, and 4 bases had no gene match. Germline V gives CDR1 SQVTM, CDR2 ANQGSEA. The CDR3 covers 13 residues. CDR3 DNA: TGCAGCGTTCCGGGACAGATTAATGAAAAACTGTTTTTT. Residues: CSVPGQINEKLFF.

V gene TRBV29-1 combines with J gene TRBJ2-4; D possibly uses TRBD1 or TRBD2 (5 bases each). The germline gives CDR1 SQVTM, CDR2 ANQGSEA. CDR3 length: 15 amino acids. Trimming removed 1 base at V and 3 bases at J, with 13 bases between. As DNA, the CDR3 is TGCAGCGTTGAAGGAGGGGCGGCTGTCAAAAACATTCAGTACTTC. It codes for CSVEGGAAVKNIQYF.

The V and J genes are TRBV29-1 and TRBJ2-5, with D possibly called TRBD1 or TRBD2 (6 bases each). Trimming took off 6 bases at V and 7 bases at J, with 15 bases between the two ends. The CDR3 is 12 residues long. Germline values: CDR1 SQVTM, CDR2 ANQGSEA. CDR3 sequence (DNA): TGCAGCGTCGAGGGGGGAATGGGGACCCAGTACTTC. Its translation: CSVEGGMGTQYF.

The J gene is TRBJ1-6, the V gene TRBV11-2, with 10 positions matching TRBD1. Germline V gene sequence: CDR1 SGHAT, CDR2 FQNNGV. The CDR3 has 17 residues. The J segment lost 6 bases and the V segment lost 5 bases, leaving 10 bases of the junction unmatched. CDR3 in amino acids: CASSETGTGDFNSPLHF. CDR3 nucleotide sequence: TGTGCCAGCAGCGAAACCGGGACAGGGGATTTTAATTCACCCCTCCACTTT.

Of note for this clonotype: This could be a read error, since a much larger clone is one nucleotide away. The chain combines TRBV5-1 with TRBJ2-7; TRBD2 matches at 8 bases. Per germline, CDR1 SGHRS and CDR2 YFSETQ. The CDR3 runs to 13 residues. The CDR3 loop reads CASSREGLYDQYF. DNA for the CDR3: TGCGCCAGCAGCCGGGAGGGCCTCTACGATCAGTACTTC. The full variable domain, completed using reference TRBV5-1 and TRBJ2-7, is KAGVTQTPRYLIKTRGQQVTLSCSPISGHRSVSWYQQTPGQGLQFLFEYFSETQRNKGNFPGRFSGRQFSNSRSEMNVSTLELGDSALYLCASSREGLYDQYFGPGTRLTVT.

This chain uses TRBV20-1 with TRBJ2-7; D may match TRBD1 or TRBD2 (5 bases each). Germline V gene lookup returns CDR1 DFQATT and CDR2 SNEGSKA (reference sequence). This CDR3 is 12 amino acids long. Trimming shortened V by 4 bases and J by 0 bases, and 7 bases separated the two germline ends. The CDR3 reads CSAIGTSYEQYF. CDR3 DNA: TGCAGTGCTATCGGGACCTCCTACGAGCAGTACTTC.